This TCR beta chain was captured by sequencing in a study of blood T cells in healthy people across ages. General study points: A roughly linear fall in TCR beta diversity per million T cells was seen with increasing age.

This CDR3 has 13 residues. Deletions cut 6 bases from V and 2 bases from J, with 10 bases between. CDR1 MNHEY and CDR2 SVGEGT come from the germline V gene. A sample-barcoded 5' primer and a J-beta primer mix were used in a second PCR of roughly 7 to 11 cycles. MiXCR, run by TCRdb on the 5' RACE reads, gives a single entry per CDR3 protein. The table includes approximately 1,700,000 distinct CDR3 sequences, about 39% detected once. About this clonotype: Its antigen is unknown.

This receptor was obtained from a human donor in good health. Specimen: blood. V and J are TRBV6-2 or TRBV6-3 and TRBJ1-2, with D unresolved. CDR3 DNA sequence: TGTGCCAGCAGCGATACAGTAAACTATGGCTACACCTTC. Amino acid sequence: CASSDTVNYGYTF.